Below are 26 T cell receptor beta chains sequenced from a single sample in a study of blood T cell repertoires in COVID-19. Some clones are missing from TCRdb's copy, which holds only in-frame ones; the method was immunoSEQ multiplex PCR. The sample records about 130,000 clones, around nine tenths being singletons. Input material: peripheral blood. The receptor set was obtained from a woman older than 75 with acute or convalescent COVID-19.

J is TRBJ2-1 and V is TRBV11-1; TRBD2 might be the D (5 bases). There are 15 residues in the CDR3. Looked up from germline, CDR1 is SGHAT and CDR2 is FQDESV (reference sequence). Trimming removed 1 base at V and 2 bases at J, with 9 bases between. CDR3 region: CASSLESGAYNEQFF. The CDR3 coding sequence is TGTGCCAGCAGCTTAGAGAGCGGAGCCTACAATGAGCAGTTCTTC. The full variable domain, its missing parts supplied by reference TRBV11-1 and TRBJ2-1, is EAEVAQSPRYKITEKSQAVAFWCDPISGHATLYWYRQILGQGPELLVQFQDESVVDDSQLPKDRFSAERLKGVDSTLKIQPAELGDSAMYLCASSLESGAYNEQFFGPGTRLTVL.

The rearrangement uses TRBV15 and TRBJ2-3; a weak D match, TRBD2 (6 bases). The CDR3 runs to 16 residues. CDR1 is LNHNV, CDR2 YYDKDF, per germline (reference sequence). Trimming took 6 bases from V and 2 from J, leaving 18 bases between them. This chain's CDR3 is CATRDTGAIDTDTQYF. CDR3 DNA: TGTGCCACCAGGGATACGGGAGCCATTGACACAGATACGCAGTATTTT.

The chain employs TRBV3-1 (or the pseudogene TRBV3-2) and TRBJ2-7; D is possibly TRBD2 (6 bases). Looked up from germline, CDR1 is LGHDT and CDR2 is YNNKEL (reference sequence). Trimming stripped 4 bases from V and 3 bases from J, with 22 bases between. The CDR3 contains 17 residues. The CDR3, as DNA: TGTGCCAGCAGCCTTCGAGGCCCCCGGGCGGAGGGCTACGAGCAGTACTTC. Translation: CASSLRGPRAEGYEQYF.

V and J are TRBV14 and TRBJ1-4, with 7 bases that match TRBD1. With 4 bases clipped from V and 8 bases from J, the junction kept 7 bases outside the gene matches. Germline V gene sequence: CDR1 SGHDN, CDR2 FVKESK. This CDR3 spans 14 amino acids. CDR3 in amino acids: CASSPRQGREKLFF. CDR3 sequence (DNA): TGTGCCAGCAGCCCTCGACAGGGCCGGGAAAAACTGTTTTTT.

The chain carries TRBV5-6 and TRBJ1-1, with D perhaps matching TRBD1 (5 bases). Trimming took off 4 bases at V and 1 base at J, with 17 bases between the two ends. Germline CDR1 reads SGHDT; CDR2 reads YYEEEE. The CDR3 contains 16 residues. Here the CDR3 reads CASSPGGGTSNTEAFF. The CDR3 DNA is TGTGCCAGCAGCCCGGGTGGGGGGACCTCGAACACTGAAGCTTTCTTT.

Worth noting for this clone: One end of the junction is discordant with germline, which a read error may explain. As DNA, the CDR3 is TGTGCCAGCAGCCAAGATAAGACAGGGACGCACTTC. Translating gives CASSQDKTGTHF. The chain combines TRBV3-1 (or the pseudogene TRBV3-2) with TRBJ2-7; 7 nucleotides agree with TRBD1. From germline, CDR1 is LGHDT and CDR2 YNNKEL (reference sequence). The CDR3 runs 12 residues.

The V gene is TRBV9, the J gene TRBJ2-3; 13 bases are a match to TRBD2. Germline V gene lookup returns CDR1 SGDLS and CDR2 YYNGEE. The V and J ends lost 4 bases and 6 bases, in that order; junction bases with no gene match: 8. The CDR3 sequence is 16 residues long. The CDR3 loop reads CASSWGLAGSGDTQYF. CDR3 coding DNA: TGTGCCAGCAGCTGGGGACTAGCGGGGTCCGGGGATACGCAGTATTTT.

This chain connects TRBV5-1 to TRBJ2-1, with 9 bases identical to TRBD2. The CDR3 has 16 residues. Looked up from germline, CDR1 is SGHRS and CDR2 is YFSETQ. With 4 bases clipped from V and 6 bases from J, the junction kept 11 bases outside the gene matches. CDR3 sequence (DNA): TGCGCCAGCAGCGTCGGGGCTAGCGGGAACGTCAATGAGCAGTTCTTC. Protein product: CASSVGASGNVNEQFF. Filled out from reference TRBV5-1 and TRBJ2-1, the complete variable domain reads KAGVTQTPRYLIKTRGQQVTLSCSPISGHRSVSWYQQTPGQGLQFLFEYFSETQRNKGNFPGRFSGRQFSNSRSEMNVSTLELGDSALYLCASSVGASGNVNEQFFGPGTRLTVL.

This clone was recorded a few times. CDR3 coding DNA: TGTGCCAGCAGTTCTCGAAGGGGTCTTAACTATGGCTACACCTTC. Its translation is CASSSRRGLNYGYTF. The V call is TRBV6-5, the J call TRBJ1-2; a possible D gene is TRBD1 (5 bases). Trimming pared 4 bases from V and 1 base from J, leaving 13 bases between. The CDR3 totals 15 residues. The germline V gene encodes CDR1 MNHEY and CDR2 SVGAGI.

The chain recombines TRBV3-1 (or the pseudogene TRBV3-2) with TRBJ1-1; D possibly corresponds to TRBD1 (5 bases). The CDR3 totals 17 residues. Germline CDR1 reads LGHDT; CDR2 reads YNNKEL (reference sequence). V lost 1 base and J 4 bases, leaving 19 bases between the germline ends. The CDR3: CASSQARQNSRLTEAFF. CDR3 bases: TGTGCCAGCAGCCAAGCACGACAGAACTCGAGACTCACTGAAGCTTTCTTT.

The chain has TRBV5-6 and TRBJ2-7; the match to TRBD1 covers 7 bases. Trimming took 2 bases from V and 6 from J; bases not matched to a gene: 11. CDR1 is SGHDT and CDR2 is YYEEEE in the germline V gene. The CDR3 length is 15 residues. In DNA form, the CDR3 reads TGTGCCAGCAGCTTACAGGGGCAGGGAATGTCCGAGCAGTACTTC. Translated: CASSLQGQGMSEQYF. Full variable domain (rest looked up from reference TRBV5-6 and TRBJ2-7): DAGVTQSPTHLIKTRGQQVTLRCSPKSGHDTVSWYQQALGQGPQFIFQYYEEEERQRGNFPDRFSGHQFPNYSSELNVNALLLGDSALYLCASSLQGQGMSEQYFGPGTRLTVT.

V is TRBV28 and J is TRBJ1-1; D is unclear. This CDR3 has 13 residues. Between the trimmed V and J ends, which lost 6 bases and 2 bases, there was a span of 10 bases. The germline gives CDR1 MDHEN, CDR2 SYDVKM. Here the CDR3 reads CASSPRRNTEAFF. Here the CDR3 DNA reads TGTGCCAGCAGCCCTAGGAGAAACACTGAAGCTTTCTTT.

The chain combines TRBV27 with TRBJ2-1; TRBD2 matches at 14 bases. The germline CDR1 and CDR2 sequences are MNHEY and SMNVEV (reference sequence). The ends lost 6 bases at V and 11 bases at J; junction bases unmatched: 9. This CDR3 comprises 15 residues. CDR3 sequence reads: CASSPLGTSGRKQFF. The CDR3, as DNA: TGTGCCAGCAGCCCCCTAGGGACTAGCGGGAGAAAGCAGTTCTTC.

This rearrangement joins TRBV19 to TRBJ1-6; 8 nucleotides agree with TRBD1. The CDR3 has 15 residues. Trimming cost V 1 base and J 6 bases; bases outside gene matches: 2. CDR1 and CDR2 from the germline V gene are LNHDA and SQIVND (reference sequence). CDR3 protein: CASSIGDRFNSPLHF. The CDR3 bases are TGTGCCAGTAGTATAGGGGACAGGTTTAATTCACCCCTCCACTTT.

This clone showed up just once. This chain joins TRBV19 and TRBJ1-5; maybe TRBD1 (6 bases). The CDR3 length is 15 residues. Looked up from germline, CDR1 is LNHDA and CDR2 is SQIVND (reference sequence). Trimming cost V 4 bases and J 3 bases, with 13 bases left between them. The CDR3 loop is CASSTGGGVNQPQHF. CDR3 coding DNA: TGTGCCAGTAGTACCGGCGGGGGCGTCAATCAGCCCCAGCATTTT.

The chain joins TRBV7-6 to TRBJ1-5; 8 bases are a match to TRBD1. CDR1 and CDR2 from the germline V gene are SGHVS and FNYEAQ. With 4 bases clipped from V and 6 bases from J, the junction kept 11 bases outside the gene matches. This CDR3 region has 16 residues. The CDR3: CASSSGTGPGGQPQHF. The CDR3 DNA reads TGTGCCAGCAGCTCGGGGACAGGACCAGGAGGTCAGCCCCAGCATTTT.

The sample holds many counts of this clone. CDR3 DNA sequence: TGTGCCAGCAGCCAAGTGCGAACCGGGGAGCTGTTTTTT. Translating gives CASSQVRTGELFF. The genes are TRBV3-1 (or the pseudogene TRBV3-2) and TRBJ2-2; D uncertain. The CDR3 is 13 residues long. V gave up 1 base and J gave up 5 bases, with 5 bases separating them. The germline CDR1 and CDR2 sequences are LGHDT and YNNKEL (reference sequence).

The chain recombines TRBV4-2 with TRBJ2-3, with 8 bases matching TRBD1. V shed 1 base, J shed 1 base, and the junction held 4 bases outside the gene matches. This CDR3 region has 16 residues. Per the germline V gene, CDR1 is LGHNA and CDR2 is YNFKEQ. CDR3 sequence: CASSQVPGQGTDTQYF. The CDR3, as DNA: TGTGCCAGCAGCCAAGTCCCGGGACAGGGCACAGATACGCAGTATTTT.

This chain joins TRBV5-1 and TRBJ2-3, with D possibly matching TRBD1 (6 bases). The V gene's germline CDR1 is SGHRS and CDR2 YFSETQ. The V and J ends lost 6 bases and 7 bases respectively, with 15 bases between them. CDR3 length: 13 amino acids. CDR3 nucleotides: TGCGCCAGCACTCTTACGACAGGTAATACGCAGTATTTT. Its translation is CASTLTTGNTQYF.

This chain uses TRBV5-6 with TRBJ1-6; D not resolved. Trimming stripped 6 bases from V and 9 bases from J, with 10 bases between. The CDR3 runs 12 residues. Germline values: CDR1 SGHDT, CDR2 YYEEEE. CDR3 nucleotide sequence: TGTGCCAGCACCCGACATTCTTCACCCCTCCACTTT. This translates into CASTRHSSPLHF.

The V call is TRBV28, the J call TRBJ1-5; 7 positions match TRBD1. The ends lost 10 bases at V and 3 bases at J; junction bases unmatched: 6. CDR1 is MDHEN, CDR2 SYDVKM, per germline. This CDR3 has 13 amino acids. This CDR3 is CATRTGNNQPQHF. CDR3 DNA: TGTGCCACCCGGACAGGAAACAATCAGCCCCAGCATTTT.

The J gene is TRBJ2-2, the V gene TRBV4-3, with 9 nucleotides matching TRBD2. J gave up 4 bases and V 4 bases, and 7 bases lay outside the gene matches. Germline CDR1 LGHNA, CDR2 YSLEER. The CDR3 runs to 16 residues. CDR3: CASSPGGGAGTGELFF. In nucleotides, the CDR3 is TGCGCCAGCAGCCCAGGCGGGGGGGCGGGCACCGGGGAGCTGTTTTTT.

The chain employs TRBV4-3 and TRBJ2-3, with D hard to call. The CDR3 spans 14 residues. V was shortened by 4 bases and J by 0 bases, with 8 bases between the two germline ends. Germline CDR1 is LGHNA and CDR2 is YSLEER. The CDR3: CASSPTKSTDTQYF. For the CDR3, the DNA is TGCGCCAGCAGCCCTACCAAAAGCACAGATACGCAGTATTTT.

The chain has TRBV6-2 or TRBV6-3 and TRBJ1-2, with D unclear. Trimming removed 5 bases from V and 5 bases from J, with 15 bases in between. Germline-derived CDR1 and CDR2 are MNHEY and SVGEGT. This CDR3 is 14 amino acids long. DNA for the CDR3: TGTGCCAGCAGTAGCCGGGAACTATCTTATGGCTACACCTTC. Its translation is CASSSRELSYGYTF.

This chain connects TRBV9 to TRBJ2-3, with 11 bases identical to TRBD2. There are 16 residues in the CDR3. Germline CDR1 SGDLS, CDR2 YYNGEE. V was pared by 4 bases and J by 2 bases, with 6 bases of the junction left unmatched. CDR3 in DNA: TGTGCCAGCAGCTCCGGGACTAGCGGACCCACAGATACGCAGTATTTT. Translated, it gives CASSSGTSGPTDTQYF.

On this clone: Additional DNA sequences in this sample encode the identical CDR3. V gene TRBV3-1 (or the pseudogene TRBV3-2) combines with J gene TRBJ2-7; no reliable D call. The CDR3 length is 11 residues. CDR1 LGHDT and CDR2 YNNKEL come from the germline V gene (reference sequence). V shed 1 base and J shed 6 bases, with 4 bases lying between them. CDR3 sequence reads: CASSQAGEQYF. The CDR3 DNA is TGTGCCAGCAGCCAAGCGGGCGAGCAGTACTTC.